The source of this T cell receptor (beta chain) is a study of OX40 agonist ivuxolimab in advanced cancers. Only in-frame clones appear in the TCRdb table, and some are missing; sequencing was by immunoSEQ multiplex PCR. The repertoire has roughly 60,000 clones, roughly 91% of them found once; the top ten carry about 0.77%. At cycle 4 day 1, cycle 7 day 1, and baseline, blood was sampled. As for this clone: Its antigen is still unknown.

Germline V gene lookup returns CDR1 MNHEY and CDR2 SVGAGI. This CDR3 comprises 12 residues. V lost 3 bases and J 5 bases, leaving 8 bases between the germline ends. Overall study results and limits: Part of the nonresponder group also had normalized T-cell clonal expansion that was low. People who partly responded at 0.1-3.0 mg/kg had some of the least clonal expansion seen. Dose levels from 0.1 to 3.0 mg/kg saw CD4+ and CD8+ blood T cells expand clonally by week 6.

V usage is TRBV6-5 and J usage is TRBJ2-7, with D uncertain. The sequence was collected from an adult with an advanced solid tumor such as melanoma, head and neck, liver or kidney cancer. Sequenced here: CD4+ or CD8+ T cells sorted from blood, sampled in a trial of the OX40 agonist ivuxolimab. The CDR3 DNA is TGTGCCAGCAGTTATTGGACGGACGAGCAGTACTTC. This gives the protein CASSYWTDEQYF.